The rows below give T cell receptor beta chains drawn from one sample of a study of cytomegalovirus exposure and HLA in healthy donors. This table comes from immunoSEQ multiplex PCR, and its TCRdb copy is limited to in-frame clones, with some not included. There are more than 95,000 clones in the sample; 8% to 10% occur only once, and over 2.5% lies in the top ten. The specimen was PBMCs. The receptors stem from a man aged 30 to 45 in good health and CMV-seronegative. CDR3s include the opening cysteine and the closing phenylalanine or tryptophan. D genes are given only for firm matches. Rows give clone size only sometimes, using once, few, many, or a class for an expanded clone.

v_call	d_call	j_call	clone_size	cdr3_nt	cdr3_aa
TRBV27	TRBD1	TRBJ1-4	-	TGTGCCAGCAGTGCCTGGGACAGTACAGAAAAACTGTTTTTT	CASSAWDSTEKLFF
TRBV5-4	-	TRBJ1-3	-	TGTGCCAGCAGCTTGGGGCCAGACTCTGGAAACACCATATATTTT	CASSLGPDSGNTIYF
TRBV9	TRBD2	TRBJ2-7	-	TGTGCCAGCAGCGCGGTAGCGGGGACCCCAAGCTCCTACGAGCAGTACTTC	CASSAVAGTPSSYEQYF
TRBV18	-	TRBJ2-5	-	TGTGCCAGCTCTGGCGGGACGGCGGAGACCCAGTACTTC	CASSGGTAETQYF
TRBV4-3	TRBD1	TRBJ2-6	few	TGCGCCAGCAGCGACAGGGGGCCTTATAGCTCTGGGGCCAACGTCCTGACTTTC	CASSDRGPYSSGANVLTF
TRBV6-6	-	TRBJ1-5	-	TGTGCCAGCTGGAGACAGGCCTCTCCTGGGCAGCCCCAGCATTTT	CASWRQASPGQPQHF
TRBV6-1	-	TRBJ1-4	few	TGTGCCAGCAGTGAAGGTCAGGCAACTAATGAAAAACTGTTTTTT	CASSEGQATNEKLFF
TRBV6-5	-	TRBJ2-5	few	TGTGCCAGCAGTTACTCGCTAGGGACACGAGAGACCCAGTACTTC	CASSYSLGTRETQYF
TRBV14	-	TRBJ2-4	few	TGTGCCAGCAGCCAACAGGGTCGTGACATTCAGTACTTC	CASSQQGRDIQYF
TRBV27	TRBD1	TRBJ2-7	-	TGTGCCAGCAGTCTCGAGGACAGGGGCCACGAGCAGTACTTC	CASSLEDRGHEQYF
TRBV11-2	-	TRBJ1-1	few	TGTGCCAGCAGCGCAAGAACAGGGCCCTTTACTGAAGCTTTCTTT	CASSARTGPFTEAFF
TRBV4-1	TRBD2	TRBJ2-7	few	TGCGCCAGCGCCGAGCGGGAGTATGCTGAGCAGTACTTC	CASAEREYAEQYF
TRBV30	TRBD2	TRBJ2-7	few	TGTGCCTGGTCCTCGGGAGGGTACGGGAACGAGCAGTACTTC	CAWSSGGYGNEQYF
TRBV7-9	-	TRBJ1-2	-	TGTGCCAGCAGCTTAGGAGGGAACGAACAGGGCTACACCTTC	CASSLGGNEQGYTF
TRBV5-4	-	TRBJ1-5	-	TGTGCCAGCAGCTTGGCCGGGGGGCTAGAGCATTTT	CASSLAGGLEHF
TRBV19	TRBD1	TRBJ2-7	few	TGTGCCAGTAGTATGAGAGGGGGCGTCGAGCAGTACTTC	CASSMRGGVEQYF
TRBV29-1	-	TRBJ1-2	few	TGCAGCGGGGCATCAAGGACGGACGGGAGTGGCTACACCTTC	CSGASRTDGSGYTF
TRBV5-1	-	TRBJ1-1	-	TGCGCCAGAAGTAACGCGAAGGGGGCTGAAGCTTTCTTT	CARSNAKGAEAFF
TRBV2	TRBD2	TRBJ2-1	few	TGTGCCAGCAGCAGAGCGGGAGGACCGTCTACGGGGGAGCAGTTCTTC	CASSRAGGPSTGEQFF
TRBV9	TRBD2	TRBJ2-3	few	TGTGCCAGCAGCCTTAGGACTAGCGGGAGAGCAGATACGCAGTATTTT	CASSLRTSGRADTQYF
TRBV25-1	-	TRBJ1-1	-	TGTGCCAGCAGTCACGGGGGTGACACTGAAGCTTTCTTT	CASSHGGDTEAFF
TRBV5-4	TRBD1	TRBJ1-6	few	TGTGCCAGCAGTCCCCGGGACAGCGGCTCACCCCTCCACTTT	CASSPRDSGSPLHF
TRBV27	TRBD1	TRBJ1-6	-	TGTGCCAGCAGTTTATCGAGGACAGGGCAAAGGAATTCACCCCTCCACTTT	CASSLSRTGQRNSPLHF
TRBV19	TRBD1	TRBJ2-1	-	TGTGCCAGTACCTATTCCCCAGACAGGGGGAACGAGCAGTTCTTC	CASTYSPDRGNEQFF
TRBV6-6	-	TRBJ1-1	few	TGTGCCAGCAGTCGGGACGGAGGGACTGAAGCTTTCTTT	CASSRDGGTEAFF
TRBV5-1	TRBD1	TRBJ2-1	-	TGCGCCAGCAGCTTTGACAGGGGTCCATACAATGAGCAGTTCTTC	CASSFDRGPYNEQFF
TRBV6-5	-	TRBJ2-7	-	TGTGCCAGCAGTTACCGGGACAACTCCTACGAGCAGTACTTC	CASSYRDNSYEQYF
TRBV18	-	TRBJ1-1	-	TGTGCCAGCTCACCACCGATGGGGGGCACTGAAGCTTTCTTT	CASSPPMGGTEAFF
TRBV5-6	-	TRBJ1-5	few	TGTGCCAGCAGTAAACTAACCCAGCCCCAGCATTTT	CASSKLTQPQHF
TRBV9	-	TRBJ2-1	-	TGTGCCAGCAGCGCGGGACTTCACAATGAGCAGTTCTTC	CASSAGLHNEQFF
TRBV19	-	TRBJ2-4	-	TGTGCCAGTAGTGGGAGTCCCAAAAACATTCAGTACTTC	CASSGSPKNIQYF
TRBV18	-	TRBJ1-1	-	TGTGCCAGCTCCCCGAACAAGATGAACACTGAAGCTTTCTTT	CASSPNKMNTEAFF
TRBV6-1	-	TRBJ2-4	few	TGTGCCAGCAGTGAAGCAGATACAGGGTGGAACATTCAGTACTTC	CASSEADTGWNIQYF
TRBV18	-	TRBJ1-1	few	TGTGCCAGCTCACCCTCCCAACTCCTTAACACTGAAGCTTTCTTT	CASSPSQLLNTEAFF
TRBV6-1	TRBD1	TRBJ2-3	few	TGTGCCAGCAGTACAGGGACAGGGGGGTTTCTGGCGCAGTATTTT	CASSTGTGGFLAQYF
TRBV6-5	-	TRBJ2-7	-	TGTGCCAGCAGTTCCAAGAACAGGGCTCGGGACGAGCAGTACTTC	CASSSKNRARDEQYF
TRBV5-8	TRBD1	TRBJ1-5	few	TGTGCCAGCAGCCTCGGACAGGGGTTGAGCCAGCCCCAGCATTTT	CASSLGQGLSQPQHF
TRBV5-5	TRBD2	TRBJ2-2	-	TGTGCCAGCAGCTTTGTGGGAGGGAGGTCCGGGGAGCTGTTTTTT	CASSFVGGRSGELFF
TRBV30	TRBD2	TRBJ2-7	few	TGTGCCTGGAGTCGCGGGAGGTTCGAGCAGTACTTC	CAWSRGRFEQYF
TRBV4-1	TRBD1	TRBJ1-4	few	TGCGCCAGCAGCAATGGGGACAGCGCAACTAATGAAAAACTGTTTTTT	CASSNGDSATNEKLFF
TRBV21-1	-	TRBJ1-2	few	TGTGCCAGCAGCAAACCAGGGACAGGGAGCCTCTATGGCTACACCTTC	CASSKPGTGSLYGYTF
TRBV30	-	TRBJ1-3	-	TGTGCCTGGAGTTGGAGTGGGTCTGTGAGGGGAAACACCATATATTTT	CAWSWSGSVRGNTIYF
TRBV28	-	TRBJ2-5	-	TGTGCCAGCAGTTTAACGGAAGAGACCCAGTACTTC	CASSLTEETQYF
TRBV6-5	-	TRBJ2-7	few	TGTGCCAGCAGTTACTTTCCCATGAGGGCTTGGGAGCAGTACTTC	CASSYFPMRAWEQYF
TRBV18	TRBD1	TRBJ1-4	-	TGTGCCAGCTCACGTAAAAATCCGGGACAGGGTCCATCGGGGGTTGGTAGGCTTAATGAAAAACTGTTTTTT	CASSRKNPGQGPSGVGRLNEKLFF
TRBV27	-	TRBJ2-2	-	TGTGCCAGCAGTTTATCGAATCTAGCCGGGGAGCTGTTTTTT	CASSLSNLAGELFF
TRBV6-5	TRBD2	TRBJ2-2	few	TGTGCCAGCAGTTACGCGGGAGGGCCGAACACCGGGGAGCTGTTTTTT	CASSYAGGPNTGELFF
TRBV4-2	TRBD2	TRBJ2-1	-	TGTGCCAGCAGCCCCCTACTGAAGCGGGGCTCCTACAATGAGCAGTTCTTC	CASSPLLKRGSYNEQFF
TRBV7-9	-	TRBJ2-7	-	TGTGCCAGCAGCTATTACTACGAGCAGTACTTC	CASSYYYEQYF
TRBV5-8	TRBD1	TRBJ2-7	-	TGTGCCAGTCACACCGGGACAGGGTTCAACGAGCAGTACTTC	CASHTGTGFNEQYF
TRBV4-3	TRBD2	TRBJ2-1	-	TGCGCCAGCAGCCAAGATTTCTCTAGCGGGGACTCCTACAATGAGCAGTTCTTC	CASSQDFSSGDSYNEQFF
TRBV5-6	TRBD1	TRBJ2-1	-	TGTGCCAGCAGCTTGCGAGACAGGGGGGTGATAGGGCAGTTCTTC	CASSLRDRGVIGQFF